The clone carrying this T cell receptor beta chain turned up a few times. Its antigen is not known. TCRdb called the 5' RACE reads again in MiXCR, with one record for every CDR3 protein. The sample consists of almost 400,000 distinct CDR3 sequences, about 20% of them appearing once. The CDR3 consists of 13 residues. V was pared by 7 bases and J by 8 bases, with 7 bases of the junction left unmatched. Germline CDR1 is MNHNS and CDR2 is SASEGT. The sample comes from a study of CD8 T cells in ankylosing spondylitis. Study-wide points: Earlier literature documents some of the motif variants in reactive arthritis synovial fluid and blood. About 8 highly homologous variants made up a TCR beta motif, and this motif appeared characteristic of ankylosing spondylitis blood. Matched ankylosing spondylitis synovial fluid reportedly contained a significantly enriched population of disease-linked clones.

This chain connects TRBV6-1 to TRBJ2-1; 8 bases fit TRBD2. The sequenced sample was blood, either unsorted or a sorted T cell fraction (not recorded which). This clonotype originated in a male donor with ankylosing spondylitis. This CDR3 is CASTFRGGDEQFF. CDR3 DNA sequence: TGTGCCAGCACCTTCCGGGGGGGGGATGAGCAGTTCTTC.